This T cell receptor (beta chain) was documented in a study of siplizumab effects on memory and regulatory T cells (dated by TCRdb to the late 2010s). Broadly, across the study: The effect of the anti-CD2 antibody siplizumab on alloreactive T-cell subsets was examined in allogeneic mixed lymphocyte reactions constructed from human PBMCs. What the authors observed across the whole study: Unstimulated naive T cells appeared more diverse than memory T cells, and naive cells seemed to contribute substantially to the alloresponse. Because sequences below about 10^-5 frequency were poorly captured, only a minor fraction of alloreactive clones could be mapped to unstimulated subsets. For roughly 80-95% of proliferating CD4+ or CD8+ clones, no naive or memory phenotype could be assigned. Of the alloreactive CD4+ clones that could be mapped, the Treg-derived share averaged around 70% with siplizumab compared with around 27% in control reactions. The cumulative frequency of alloreactive sequences that could be traced back to unstimulated CD4+ memory T cells was significantly reduced by siplizumab. Whether proliferating Tregs from siplizumab cultures actually had suppressive function was not functionally confirmed.

Sorted unstimulated T cells and proliferating T cells recovered from mixed lymphocyte reactions were subjected to TCRbeta CDR3 sequencing. Fresh whole blood from roughly 10 HLA-typed healthy donors was used to isolate PBMCs. To map where alloreactive clones came from, CD4+ non-regulatory T cells in the unstimulated state were FACS-sorted. Receptors were amplified or captured by the immunoSEQ multiplex PCR assay. Each sample had 90,000 to 100,000 TCR templates assayed by the deep sequencing platform. Genomic DNA extracted from sorted T cells was used for TCRbeta CDR3 sequencing. For the original study's pipeline: The R programming language was used for clonal analysis of the TCRbeta CDR3 data. Comparing unstimulated samples against CFSE-low samples taken after the reaction was how alloreactive CD4+ and CD8+ clones were defined. Alloreactive CD4+ clones were assigned to regulatory or non-regulatory origin by matching sequences to sorted unstimulated Treg and non-Treg repertoires. TCRdb mirrors the immuneACCESS table, restricted to in-frame sequences. Some clones are absent from its copies; in checked studies, under half trace to an unresolved V gene, and the reason for the others is unknown. The D gene and trimming were derived from the DNA, and the V and J assignments and clone size from that table. This sample has 90,000 to 150,000 clones in its table, and 85% to 95% of those were observed once. The ten largest clones take up roughly 0.16% of the sample.

V is shortened by 3 bases, J by 5 bases, and the region joining them spans 10 bases. The germline V gene encodes CDR1 WNHNN and CDR2 SYGVQD (reference sequence). CDR3 length: 13 amino acids, cysteine to phenylalanine. The only DNA kept is the CDR3, 39 bases in frame from the first base. Remarks on this clone: Its binding antigen is unknown. Base qualities are not provided; no much larger clone lies one nucleotide away.

Sample: non-Treg CD4+ T cells sorted from blood. This sample's cell subset or site label indicates: FACS-sorted unstimulated CD4+ non-regulatory T cells. The chain uses TRBV10-1 and TRBJ1-2, with the D gene call left open. The TCR originated in a human donor in good health. The sequenced DNA: TGCGCCAGCAGTGAAAACTCGGGGTATGGCTACACCTTC. Translated, this is CASSENSGYGYTF.